Sequencing of this TCR beta chain was carried out in a study of blood T cell repertoires in COVID-19. Study-level information: Whether acute or convalescent, the COVID-19 samples came from the United States, Italy and Spain. PBMCs, B-cell-depleted T cells, or T cells were the source of the cDNA or gDNA that made up the material.

TCRdb keeps only in-frame clones here, not all; method: immunoSEQ multiplex PCR. The sample has 240,000 or so clones, roughly 79% seen once; the top ten hold 1.5% to 2%. This clone was seen a single time. Germline CDR1 reads MGHRA; CDR2 reads YSYEKL. The CDR3 has 17 amino acids. Unmatched junction bases numbered 9, after V lost 2 bases and J lost 2 bases. Sequenced material: peripheral blood. This receptor was obtained from an elderly woman with acute or convalescent COVID-19. The chain links TRBV4-1 to TRBJ1-1; 9 nucleotides line up with TRBD1. For the CDR3, the DNA is TGCGCCAGCAGCCAACCACCGGACAGGGGACTAAACACTGAAGCTTTCTTT. It translates to CASSQPPDRGLNTEAFF.